The present entry profiles one T cell receptor (beta chain) with its context. These data belong to a study of shared clonotypes between healthy human individuals. Clones were read by immunoSEQ multiplex PCR, and TCRdb kept only the in-frame ones, dropping some. The sample includes about 980,000 clones, about three quarters of them seen just once. V trimming: 5 bases; J trimming: 3 bases; junction bases outside the gene matches: 10. The CDR3 runs 15 residues. Germline values: CDR1 SGHRS, CDR2 YFSETQ. Sequenced material: memory CD4+ T cells sorted from blood. Documented subset: CD45RA-negative fraction. The TCR comes from a man between 18 and 29 years old in good health. The J gene is TRBJ2-7, the V gene TRBV5-1, with 8 positions matching TRBD1. The CDR3 is CASSSNPGQGYEQYF. The CDR3 region has the DNA TGCGCCAGCAGTTCGAACCCTGGACAGGGCTACGAGCAGTACTTC. Supplemented by reference TRBV5-1 and TRBJ2-7, the full variable domain reads KAGVTQTPRYLIKTRGQQVTLSCSPISGHRSVSWYQQTPGQGLQFLFEYFSETQRNKGNFPGRFSGRQFSNSRSEMNVSTLELGDSALYLCASSSNPGQGYEQYFGPGTRLTVT.